Listed below are T cell receptor beta chains from one sample, sequenced in a study of glioma-infiltrating T cells after dendritic cell vaccination. Measured with immunoSEQ multiplex PCR; TCRdb has only the in-frame clones, and not every one. The data contain around 100,000 clones, less than 90% of them singletons. Sequences were derived from blood, sampled after dendritic cell vaccination. Receptors originate from a human donor with glioblastoma. Each CDR3 is given with its conserved first and last residue. The D gene is left open where the match is weak. Clone size is stated in some rows and not others, as once, few, many or a class when expanded.

V gene: TRBV4-3; D gene: NA; J gene: TRBJ2-2; clone size: NA; CDR3 protein: CASSQDWTANTGELFF; CDR3 DNA: TGCGCCAGCAGCCAAGATTGGACAGCGAACACCGGGGAGCTGTTTTTT
V gene: TRBV6-6; D gene: NA; J gene: TRBJ2-2; clone size: NA; CDR3 protein: CASSYSINRELFF; CDR3 DNA: TGTGCCAGCAGTTACTCAATAAACAGGGAGCTGTTTTTT
V gene: TRBV6-1; D gene: NA; J gene: TRBJ2-7; clone size: NA; CDR3 protein: CASSEAGQIPYEQYF; CDR3 DNA: TGTGCCAGCAGTGAAGCGGGCCAAATCCCCTACGAGCAGTACTTC
V gene: TRBV18; D gene: NA; J gene: TRBJ1-4; clone size: NA; CDR3 protein: CASSYLRGTNEKLFF; CDR3 DNA: TGTGCCAGCTCGTATCTCAGGGGAACTAATGAAAAACTGTTTTTT
V gene: TRBV19; D gene: TRBD2; J gene: TRBJ2-3; clone size: NA; CDR3 protein: CASSIVAGGTDTQYF; CDR3 DNA: TGTGCCAGTAGTATCGTAGCGGGGGGCACAGATACGCAGTATTTT
V gene: TRBV7-7; D gene: NA; J gene: TRBJ2-5; clone size: NA; CDR3 protein: CASSSGYGETQYF; CDR3 DNA: TGTGCTAGCAGCTCAGGGTATGGAGAGACCCAGTACTTC
V gene: TRBV10-3; D gene: NA; J gene: TRBJ2-5; clone size: NA; CDR3 protein: CAISGGQLQETQYF; CDR3 DNA: TGTGCCATCAGCGGGGGACAGCTACAAGAGACCCAGTACTTC
V gene: TRBV29-1; D gene: TRBD1; J gene: TRBJ1-1; clone size: NA; CDR3 protein: CSVLRGKTEAFF; CDR3 DNA: TGCAGCGTCCTCAGGGGGAAGACTGAAGCTTTCTTT
V gene: TRBV2; D gene: NA; J gene: TRBJ2-5; clone size: NA; CDR3 protein: CASSEERRETQYF; CDR3 DNA: TGTGCCAGCAGTGAAGAGCGTAGAGAGACCCAGTACTTC
V gene: TRBV28; D gene: TRBD1; J gene: TRBJ1-1; clone size: NA; CDR3 protein: CASSWGQLNTEAFF; CDR3 DNA: TGTGCCAGCAGTTGGGGACAGCTGAACACTGAAGCTTTCTTT
V gene: TRBV10-3; D gene: TRBD1; J gene: TRBJ2-7; clone size: NA; CDR3 protein: CATGTAISYEQYF; CDR3 DNA: TGTGCCACCGGGACAGCAATTTCCTACGAGCAGTACTTC
V gene: TRBV6-1; D gene: TRBD1; J gene: TRBJ1-6; clone size: once; CDR3 protein: CASSEAGQGNSPLHF; CDR3 DNA: TGTGCCAGCAGTGAAGCGGGACAGGGGAATTCACCCCTCCACTTT
V gene: TRBV18; D gene: NA; J gene: TRBJ1-1; clone size: NA; CDR3 protein: CASSPPGIGREAEAFF; CDR3 DNA: TGTGCCAGCTCACCACCCGGGATAGGGCGGGAAGCTGAAGCTTTCTTT
V gene: TRBV2; D gene: NA; J gene: TRBJ1-3; clone size: NA; CDR3 protein: CASRGREYTIYF; CDR3 DNA: TGTGCCAGCAGGGGCAGGGAATACACCATATATTTT
V gene: TRBV2; D gene: TRBD1; J gene: TRBJ2-1; clone size: NA; CDR3 protein: CASSEAQTGGKLF; CDR3 DNA: TGTGCCAGCAGTGAAGCGCAGACAGGGGGCAAACTCTTC
V gene: TRBV5-6; D gene: NA; J gene: TRBJ1-1; clone size: NA; CDR3 protein: CASSETLDTEAFF; CDR3 DNA: TGTGCCAGCAGCGAGACTTTGGACACTGAAGCTTTCTTT
V gene: TRBV5-1; D gene: TRBD1; J gene: TRBJ1-2; clone size: NA; CDR3 protein: CASSLGTDYGYTF; CDR3 DNA: TGCGCCAGCAGCCTGGGGACAGATTATGGCTACACCTTC
V gene: TRBV5-1; D gene: TRBD1; J gene: TRBJ1-6; clone size: once; CDR3 protein: CASSLGQGFYSPLHF; CDR3 DNA: TGCGCCAGCAGCTTGGGACAGGGATTTTATTCACCCCTCCACTTT
V gene: TRBV27; D gene: TRBD1; J gene: TRBJ1-2; clone size: few; CDR3 protein: CASSPGQGENYGYTF; CDR3 DNA: TGTGCCAGCAGTCCGGGACAGGGGGAGAACTATGGCTACACCTTC
V gene: TRBV25-1; D gene: NA; J gene: TRBJ1-1; clone size: NA; CDR3 protein: CASSNNQGENTEAFF; CDR3 DNA: TGTGCCAGCAGCAACAATCAGGGTGAAAACACTGAAGCTTTCTTT
V gene: TRBV9; D gene: NA; J gene: TRBJ2-1; clone size: few; CDR3 protein: CASSVSGTSSYNEQFF; CDR3 DNA: TGTGCCAGCAGCGTCAGCGGAACGTCTTCTTACAATGAGCAGTTCTTC
V gene: TRBV19; D gene: TRBD1; J gene: TRBJ1-2; clone size: NA; CDR3 protein: CASSIERGRSGYTF; CDR3 DNA: TGTGCCAGTAGTATCGAGAGGGGGCGAAGTGGCTACACCTTC
V gene: TRBV9; D gene: TRBD1; J gene: TRBJ1-2; clone size: NA; CDR3 protein: CASSAGQGNYGYTF; CDR3 DNA: TGTGCCAGCAGCGCCGGACAGGGGAACTATGGCTACACCTTC
V gene: TRBV2; D gene: NA; J gene: TRBJ2-3; clone size: many; CDR3 protein: CASRARILADTQYF; CDR3 DNA: TGTGCCAGCAGGGCCCGGATCCTAGCGGATACGCAGTATTTT
V gene: TRBV28; D gene: NA; J gene: TRBJ2-3; clone size: once; CDR3 protein: CASSFIGRGLHTDTQYF; CDR3 DNA: TGTGCCAGCAGTTTCATTGGGCGGGGCCTCCACACAGATACGCAGTATTTT
V gene: TRBV7-7; D gene: TRBD1; J gene: TRBJ2-5; clone size: NA; CDR3 protein: CASSKAGGRGETQYF; CDR3 DNA: TGTGCTAGCAGCAAGGCAGGGGGCAGAGGGGAGACCCAGTACTTC
V gene: TRBV27; D gene: NA; J gene: TRBJ1-5; clone size: NA; CDR3 protein: CASSLGGTQPQHF; CDR3 DNA: TGTGCCAGCAGTTTGGGAGGGACTCAGCCCCAGCATTTT